This TCR beta chain originates from a study of blood T cell repertoires in COVID-19. Overall study: Spain, Italy and the United States supplied samples that represented acute and convalescent COVID-19. PBMCs, B-cell-depleted T cells, or T cells were the source of the cDNA or gDNA that made up the material.

In the authors' workflow: How many nucleated cells were present was estimated from reference gene primer amplification. Assay: immunoSEQ multiplex PCR; the TCRdb copy retains only in-frame clones and omits some. V and J calls and clone size are copied from that table; D and trimming were computed from the DNA. Of about 180,000 clones listed, approximately 90% are singletons. Trimming took 0 bases from V and 6 from J, leaving 9 bases between them. CDR3 size: 14 residues. Germline loops: CDR1 SGHDN, CDR2 FVKESK. The sequencing input was peripheral blood. The chain joins TRBV14 to TRBJ2-1; no firm D call. The sequence was collected from a man aged 18 to 30 who had recovered from COVID-19. CDR3 sequence: CASSQDLLVNEQFF. The CDR3 coding sequence is TGTGCCAGCAGCCAAGATCTGCTAGTCAATGAGCAGTTCTTC.